These 21 T cell receptor beta chains were sequenced from one sample in a study of T cell responses to AZD1222 COVID-19 vaccine (dated by TCRdb to the early 2020s). Read against the paper, the sample's time point label means: baseline before first vaccination. The library was obtained by the immunoSEQ multiplex PCR assay. The clones in this table, taken by TCRdb from immuneACCESS, are in-frame only. Not every clone is retained; where verified, under half of the shortfall comes from an unresolved V gene, and the cause of the rest is unknown. This sample lists around 160,000 clones; around 90% were detected once. 5.2% of the sample goes to the ten largest clones. Material: peripheral blood, obtained on day 0 of AZD1222 vaccination. The origin of the receptors is an adult in good health.

In its sample, this clone was seen a few times. The chain joins TRBV10-3 to TRBJ1-1; D possibly corresponds to TRBD1 (6 bases). Germline loops: CDR1 ENHRY, CDR2 SYGVKD. Trimming removed 5 bases from V and 2 bases from J, with 9 bases in between. The CDR3 consists of 13 residues. CDR3 loop: CAISLQGNTEAFF. In nucleotides, the CDR3 is TGTGCCATCAGTTTACAGGGCAACACTGAAGCTTTCTTT.

V and J are TRBV27 and TRBJ1-1; TRBD1 agrees at 8 bases. Germline CDR1 and CDR2: MNHEY and SMNVEV (reference sequence). This CDR3 region has 14 residues. Trimming removed 3 bases from V and 4 bases from J; junction bases left unmatched: 4. The CDR3 spells CASSLNGQGTEAFF. CDR3 nucleotide sequence: TGTGCCAGCAGTTTGAATGGACAGGGCACTGAAGCTTTCTTT.

V is TRBV9 and J is TRBJ2-6; 7 positions match TRBD1. Per germline, CDR1 SGDLS and CDR2 YYNGEE. Losses at the gene ends were 4 bases for V and 0 bases for J; bases not matched to a gene: 16. The CDR3 sequence is 20 residues long. CDR3: CASSLQKGQAPPSGANVLTF. The CDR3 DNA follows: TGTGCCAGCAGCCTTCAAAAAGGACAGGCTCCCCCCTCTGGGGCCAACGTCCTGACTTTC.

The chain joins TRBV29-1 to TRBJ1-4; D is possibly TRBD1 (5 bases). The germline V gene encodes CDR1 SQVTM and CDR2 ANQGSEA. V was trimmed by 6 bases and J by 1 base, leaving 12 bases between them. The CDR3 runs to 14 residues. For the CDR3, the DNA is TGCAGCGTCTCCGGGACGCAAACTAATGAAAAACTGTTTTTT. Protein sequence: CSVSGTQTNEKLFF.

This clone was picked up one time. This rearrangement joins TRBV29-1 to TRBJ2-1; D is uncertain. V was trimmed by 3 bases and J by 0 bases, leaving 9 bases between them. The CDR3 is made up of 14 amino acids. Germline loops: CDR1 SQVTM, CDR2 ANQGSEA. CDR3: CSVEGGPSYNEQFF. As DNA, the CDR3 is TGCAGCGTTGAGGGCGGCCCCTCCTACAATGAGCAGTTCTTC.

The chain couples TRBV9 to TRBJ1-2; D possibly corresponds to TRBD1 (6 bases). The V end was cut by 4 bases, the J end by 4 bases, with 26 bases between. Germline V gene lookup returns CDR1 SGDLS and CDR2 YYNGEE. This CDR3 region has 18 residues. The CDR3 loop reads CASSTGSAGWTGVYGYTF. CDR3 bases: TGTGCCAGCAGCACAGGGTCGGCTGGGTGGACTGGGGTCTATGGCTACACCTTC.

Here the CDR3 reads CASSIGQGDNSPLHF. In nucleotides, the CDR3 is TGTGCCAGCAGCATCGGACAGGGGGATAATTCACCCCTCCACTTT. This chain joins TRBV13 and TRBJ1-6; 10 bases match TRBD1. With V trimmed by 5 bases and J by 5 bases, 3 bases remained unmatched. Germline V lookup: CDR1 PRHDT, CDR2 FYEKMQ (reference sequence). The CDR3 loop spans 15 amino acids.

About this clone: At one end, the junction sequence differs from germline, possibly due to a read error. The chain links TRBV5-1 to TRBJ2-1, with 11 bases lining up with TRBD2. This CDR3 contains 18 residues. Germline lookup yields CDR1 SGHRS and CDR2 YFSETQ. This CDR3 is CASSLALAGGSSHNEQFF. CDR3 DNA: TGCGCCAGCAGCTTGGCCCTAGCGGGAGGTTCCTCCCACAATGAGCAGTTCTTC. The complete variable domain, with remaining parts taken from reference TRBV5-1 and TRBJ2-1, reads KAGVTQTPRYLIKTRGQQVTLSCSPISGHRSVSWYQQTPGQGLQFLFEYFSETQRNKGNFPGRFSGRQFSNSRSEMNVSTLELGDSALYLCASSLALAGGSSHNEQFFGPGTRLTVL.

This clone has just one count. The genes are TRBV10-3 and TRBJ1-2; maybe TRBD1 (5 bases). The CDR3 consists of 16 residues. Germline V gives CDR1 ENHRY, CDR2 SYGVKD. Trimming removed 0 bases from V and 2 bases from J, with 13 bases in between. The CDR3 loop is CAISESLGAYNYGYTF. In DNA, the CDR3 is TGTGCCATCAGTGAGTCGTTAGGGGCGTACAACTATGGCTACACCTTC.

The J gene is TRBJ2-7, the V gene TRBV4-2; 11 bases line up with TRBD2. Trimming cost V 1 base and J 6 bases; bases outside gene matches: 8. Germline CDR1 is LGHNA and CDR2 is YNFKEQ. The CDR3 sequence is 16 residues long. The CDR3 sequence is CASSQVVVAGGREQYF. CDR3 sequence (DNA): TGTGCCAGCAGCCAAGTAGTCGTAGCGGGGGGGCGCGAGCAGTACTTC.

This chain joins TRBV6-2 or TRBV6-3 and TRBJ2-3; TRBD1 matches 7 bases. V lost 6 bases, J lost 0 bases, and 6 bases stayed unmatched. The V gene's germline CDR1 is MNHEY and CDR2 SVGEGT. The CDR3 is 15 residues long. The CDR3 nucleotides read TGTGCCAGCAGCCTTACAGGGGCTAGCACAGATACGCAGTATTTT. Its protein is CASSLTGASTDTQYF.

J is TRBJ2-1 and V is TRBV18; a weak D match, TRBD2 (5 bases). The CDR3 sequence is 14 residues long. V lost 3 bases to trimming and J lost 9 bases, with 15 bases between them. Germline CDR1 is KGHSH and CDR2 is LQKENI. The CDR3: CASSPPVDRGEQFF. CDR3 DNA sequence: TGTGCCAGCTCACCCCCCGTTGATCGGGGTGAGCAGTTCTTC.

The gene calls are TRBV9 and TRBJ1-6, with no clear D. The CDR3 contains 14 residues. Germline loops: CDR1 SGDLS, CDR2 YYNGEE. Trimming pared 0 bases from V and 7 bases from J, leaving 8 bases between. The chain's CDR3 is CASSVDLGNSPLHF. The CDR3 DNA reads TGTGCCAGCAGCGTAGATTTGGGAAATTCACCCCTCCACTTT.

This clone was seen more than once but under ten times. V is TRBV10-3 and J is TRBJ2-7; TRBD1 is a possible D gene (6 bases). CDR3 size: 13 residues. Germline CDR1 ENHRY, CDR2 SYGVKD. Trimming pared 8 bases from V and 6 bases from J, leaving 17 bases between. This CDR3 is CAIGRGVVSEQYF. CDR3 in DNA: TGTGCCATCGGCAGGGGAGTAGTGAGCGAGCAGTACTTC.

This clone came up once. The rearrangement links TRBV6-6 to TRBJ1-5; 12 nucleotides align to TRBD1. V dropped 6 bases and J dropped 7; count of bases not matched to a gene: 10. Germline V gene lookup returns CDR1 MNHNY and CDR2 SVGAGI (reference sequence). This CDR3 comprises 16 residues. This chain's CDR3 is CASSQTGTGGRQPQHF. DNA for the CDR3: TGTGCCAGCAGCCAGACCGGGACAGGGGGCCGGCAGCCCCAGCATTTT.

This chain connects TRBV4-2 to TRBJ1-1; no definite D call. The CDR3 is made up of 14 amino acids. Trimming took 1 base from V and 2 from J, leaving 8 bases between them. The V gene's germline CDR1 is LGHNA and CDR2 YNFKEQ. DNA for the CDR3: TGTGCCAGCAGCCAAGGGGAAGGCAACACTGAAGCTTTCTTT. Translated, it gives CASSQGEGNTEAFF.

The V and J genes are TRBV7-2 and TRBJ1-2, with 8 positions matching TRBD1. Looked up from germline, CDR1 is SGHTA and CDR2 is FQGNSA. The length of the CDR3 is 13 residues. With 4 bases clipped from V and 4 bases from J, the junction kept 2 bases outside the gene matches. The CDR3 DNA reads as TGTGCCAGCAGCTCCAGGGGGCTCTATGGCTACACCTTC. Amino acids: CASSSRGLYGYTF.

This clone was detected a few times. This chain links TRBV11-2 with TRBJ2-2; possible D gene TRBD1, 6 bases. The CDR3 extends over 17 amino acids. The V end was cut by 4 bases, the J end by 5 bases, with 20 bases between. Germline CDR1 reads SGHAT; CDR2 reads FQNNGV. The CDR3 sequence is CASSSLRQAQGTGELFF. In DNA form, the CDR3 reads TGTGCCAGCAGCTCGTTAAGACAGGCCCAAGGGACCGGGGAGCTGTTTTTT.

V is TRBV7-9 and J is TRBJ2-2, with 7 bases aligning to TRBD1. CDR3 length equals 16 residues. Trimming at V came to 3 bases and at J to 1 base, leaving 5 bases not matched to a gene. CDR1 and CDR2 (germline): SEHNR, FQNEAQ (reference sequence). The CDR3: CASSLTQGLNTGELFF. As DNA, the CDR3 is TGTGCCAGCAGCTTGACACAGGGGCTGAACACCGGGGAGCTGTTTTTT.

The chain carries TRBV3-1 (or the pseudogene TRBV3-2) and TRBJ2-1, with no clear D. Trimming shortened V by 0 bases and J by 5 bases, and 11 bases separated the two germline ends. The CDR3 has 15 residues. The germline CDR1 and CDR2 sequences are LGHDT and YNNKEL (reference sequence). CDR3 residues: CASSQDGAAHNEQFF. CDR3 in DNA: TGTGCCAGCAGCCAAGATGGTGCGGCCCACAATGAGCAGTTCTTC.

CDR3 loop: CASSPARQPITEAFF. Written as DNA, the CDR3 is TGTGCCAGTAGCCCCGCGCGACAGCCGATCACTGAAGCTTTCTTT. This chain uses TRBV19 with TRBJ1-1; TRBD1 is a possible D gene (5 bases). CDR3 length: 15 residues. The germline V gene has CDR1 LNHDA and CDR2 SQIVND (reference sequence). The V end was cut by 6 bases, the J end by 4 bases, with 18 bases between.